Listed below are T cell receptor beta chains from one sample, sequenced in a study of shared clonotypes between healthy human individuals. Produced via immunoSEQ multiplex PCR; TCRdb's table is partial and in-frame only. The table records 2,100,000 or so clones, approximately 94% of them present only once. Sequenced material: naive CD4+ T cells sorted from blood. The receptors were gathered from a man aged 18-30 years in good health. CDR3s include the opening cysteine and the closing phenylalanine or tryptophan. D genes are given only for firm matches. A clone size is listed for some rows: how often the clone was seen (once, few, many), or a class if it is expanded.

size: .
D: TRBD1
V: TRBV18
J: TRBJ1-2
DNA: TGTGCCAGCTCACCACCTACAGGGGCGGCTGGCTACACCTTC
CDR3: CASSPPTGAAGYTF

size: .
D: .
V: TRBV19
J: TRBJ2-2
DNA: TGTGCCAGTAGTATGGCAGGGACGGACACCGGGGAGCTGTTTTTT
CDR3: CASSMAGTDTGELFF

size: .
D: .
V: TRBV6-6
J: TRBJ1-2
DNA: TGTGCCAGCAGCTCCCCGGGTGTCAGTGGGACGGGCTACACCTTC
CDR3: CASSSPGVSGTGYTF

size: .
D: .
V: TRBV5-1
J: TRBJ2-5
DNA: TGCGCCAGCAGCTTAGGAGGGGCCACCGGAGAGACCCAGTACTTC
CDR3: CASSLGGATGETQYF

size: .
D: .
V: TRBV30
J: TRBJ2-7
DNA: TGTGCCTGGAGTGTTCAGCGGGCGCTGCGTAAGCTGGTGGAGTACTTC
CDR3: CAWSVQRALRKLVEYF

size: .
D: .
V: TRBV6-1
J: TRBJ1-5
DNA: TGTGCCAGCAGTGAAATATTTCGGGGGGGCGGGCAGCCCCAGCATTTT
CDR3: CASSEIFRGGGQPQHF

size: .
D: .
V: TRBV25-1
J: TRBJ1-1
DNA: TGTGCCAGCAGTGAATGGGGGCGGAACACTGAAGCTTTCTTT
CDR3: CASSEWGRNTEAFF

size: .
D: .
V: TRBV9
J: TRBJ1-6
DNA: TGTGCCAGCAGCGTCACCTCGGGGGGGGACAATTCACCCCTCCACTTT
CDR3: CASSVTSGGDNSPLHF

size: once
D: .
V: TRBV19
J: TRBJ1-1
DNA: TGTGCCAGTAGTATAGACCAGACGAACACTGAAGCTTTCTTT
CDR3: CASSIDQTNTEAFF

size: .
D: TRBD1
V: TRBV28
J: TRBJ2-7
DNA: TGTGCCAGCAGTCCCCATGACAGGGGCGAGCAGTACTTC
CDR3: CASSPHDRGEQYF

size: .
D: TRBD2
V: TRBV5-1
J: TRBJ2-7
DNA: TGCGCCAGCTTTCCCCCCCCGACTAGCGGGAGGTACGAGCAGTACTTC
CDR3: CASFPPPTSGRYEQYF

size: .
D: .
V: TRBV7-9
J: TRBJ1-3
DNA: TGTGCCAGCAGCCCAAGATCAGACTCTGGAAACACCATATATTTT
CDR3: CASSPRSDSGNTIYF

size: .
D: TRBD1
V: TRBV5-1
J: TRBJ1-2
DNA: TGCGCCAGCAGCTTGGACAGGGGATATGGCTACACCTTC
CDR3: CASSLDRGYGYTF

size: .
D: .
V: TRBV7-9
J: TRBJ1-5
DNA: TGTGCCAGCTTCCTCCCTTCCGGGGAAAGCAATCAGCCCCAGCATTTT
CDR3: CASFLPSGESNQPQHF

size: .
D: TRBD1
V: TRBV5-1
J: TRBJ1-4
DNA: TGCGCCAGCAGCTTGGAGGGGACAGGGAATGAAAAACTGTTTTTT
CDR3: CASSLEGTGNEKLFF

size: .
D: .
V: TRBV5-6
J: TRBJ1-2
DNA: TGTGCCAGCAGCCGTGGACAGTTCTTCTATGGCTACACCTTC
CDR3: CASSRGQFFYGYTF